This T cell receptor (beta chain) was observed in a study of identical twins. TCRdb re-called the 5' RACE reads with MiXCR, one entry per CDR3 protein. Among about 220,000 distinct CDR3 sequences listed, about 6.7% were seen once. The germline V gene encodes CDR1 DFQATT and CDR2 SNEGSKA (reference sequence). The CDR3 covers 16 residues. Trimming pared 0 bases from V and 1 base from J, leaving 16 bases between. Separately, the same data were catalogued under a study of T cells expressing NK-cell markers. Per that paper: In sorted CD3+CD56+NKG2C+, CD3+CD56+NKG2C- and CD3+CD56-NKG2C+ T cells, TCR beta repertoires were obtained. Seven of the eight sequenced donors were classified as HCMV-seropositive, and one was classified as seronegative. In four donors, dominant clonotypes made up about 25-60.1% of CD3+CD56-NKG2C+ cells.

The rearrangement links TRBV20-1 to TRBJ2-7, with D unresolved. Source material: CD8+ T cells sorted from blood. The TCR sequence derives from a woman between 18 and 29 years old in good health. In DNA, the CDR3 is TGCAGTGCTAGAGATCGTCGTGGGATCCCGTCCTACGAGCAGTACTTC. Translating it yields CSARDRRGIPSYEQYF.